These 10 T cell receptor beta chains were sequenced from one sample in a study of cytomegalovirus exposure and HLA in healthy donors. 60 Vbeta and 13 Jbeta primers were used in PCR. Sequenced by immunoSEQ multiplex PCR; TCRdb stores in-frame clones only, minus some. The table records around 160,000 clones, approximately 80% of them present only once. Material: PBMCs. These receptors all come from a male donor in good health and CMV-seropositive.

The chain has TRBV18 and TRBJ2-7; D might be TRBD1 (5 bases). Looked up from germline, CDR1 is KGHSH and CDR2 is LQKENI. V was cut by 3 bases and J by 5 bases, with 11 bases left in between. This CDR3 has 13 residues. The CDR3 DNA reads TGTGCCAGCTCACCGACAGTAGAGCACGAGCAGTACTTC. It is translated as CASSPTVEHEQYF.

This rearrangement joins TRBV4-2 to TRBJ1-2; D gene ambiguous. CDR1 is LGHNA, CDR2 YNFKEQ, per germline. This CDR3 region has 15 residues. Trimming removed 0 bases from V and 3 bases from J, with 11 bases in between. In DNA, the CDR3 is TGTGCCAGCAGCCAAGAGCGGTCGGAGGACTATGGCTACACCTTC. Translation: CASSQERSEDYGYTF.

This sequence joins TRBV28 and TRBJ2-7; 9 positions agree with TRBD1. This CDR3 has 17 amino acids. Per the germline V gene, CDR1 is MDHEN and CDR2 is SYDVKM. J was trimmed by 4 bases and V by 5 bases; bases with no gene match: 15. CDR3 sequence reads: CASSHLTPGTGRYEQYF. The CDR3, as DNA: TGTGCCAGCAGTCACCTGACTCCCGGGACAGGGAGATACGAGCAGTACTTC.

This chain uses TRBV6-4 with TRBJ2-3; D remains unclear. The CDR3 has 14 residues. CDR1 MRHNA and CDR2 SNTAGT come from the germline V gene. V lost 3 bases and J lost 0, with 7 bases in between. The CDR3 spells CASSEGESTDTQYF. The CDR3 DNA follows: TGTGCCAGCAGTGAAGGAGAGAGCACAGATACGCAGTATTTT.

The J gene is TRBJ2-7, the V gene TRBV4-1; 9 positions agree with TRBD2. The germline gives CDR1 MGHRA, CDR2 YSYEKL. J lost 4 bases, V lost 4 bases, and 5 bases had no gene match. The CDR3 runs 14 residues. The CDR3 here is CASSLISGGYEQYF. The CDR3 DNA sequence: TGCGCCAGCAGCCTTATTAGCGGGGGATACGAGCAGTACTTC.

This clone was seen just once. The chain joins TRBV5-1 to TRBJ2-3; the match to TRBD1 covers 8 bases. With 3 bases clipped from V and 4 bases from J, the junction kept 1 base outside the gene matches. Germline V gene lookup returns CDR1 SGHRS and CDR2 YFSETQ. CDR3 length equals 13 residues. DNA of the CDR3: TGCGCCAGCAGCTCGACAGGGGCAGATACGCAGTATTTT. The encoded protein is CASSSTGADTQYF.

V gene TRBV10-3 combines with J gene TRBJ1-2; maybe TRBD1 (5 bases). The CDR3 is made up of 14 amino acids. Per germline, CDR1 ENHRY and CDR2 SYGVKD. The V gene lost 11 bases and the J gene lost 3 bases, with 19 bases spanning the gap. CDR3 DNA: TGTGCCTCGACCTCCGGGTCACAGGACTATGGCTACACCTTC. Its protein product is CASTSGSQDYGYTF.

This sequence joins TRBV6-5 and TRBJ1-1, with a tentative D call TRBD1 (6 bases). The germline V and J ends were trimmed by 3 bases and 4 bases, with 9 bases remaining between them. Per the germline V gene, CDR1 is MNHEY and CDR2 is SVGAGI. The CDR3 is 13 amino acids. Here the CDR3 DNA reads TGTGCCAGCAGTTATCAGGGGTCCACTGAAGCTTTCTTT. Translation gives CASSYQGSTEAFF.

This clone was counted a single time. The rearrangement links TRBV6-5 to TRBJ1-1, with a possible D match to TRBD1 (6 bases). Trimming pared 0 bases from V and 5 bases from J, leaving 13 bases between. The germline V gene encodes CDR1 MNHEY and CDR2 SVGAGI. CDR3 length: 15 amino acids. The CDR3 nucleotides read TGTGCCAGCAGTTACTCTGGCAGGGGAGCGACTGAAGCTTTCTTT. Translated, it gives CASSYSGRGATEAFF.

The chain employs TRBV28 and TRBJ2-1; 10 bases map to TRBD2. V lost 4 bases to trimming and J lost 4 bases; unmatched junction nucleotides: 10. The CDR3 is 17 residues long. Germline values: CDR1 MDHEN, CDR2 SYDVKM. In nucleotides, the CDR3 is TGTGCCAGCAGTTCCCTAAATAGCGGGAGGATTTACAATGAGCAGTTCTTC. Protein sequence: CASSSLNSGRIYNEQFF. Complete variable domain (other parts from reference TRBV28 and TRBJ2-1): DVKVTQSSRYLVKRTGEKVFLECVQDMDHENMFWYRQDPGLGLRLIYFSYDVKMKEKGDIPEGYSVSREKKERFSLILESASTNQTSMYLCASSSLNSGRIYNEQFFGPGTRLTVL.